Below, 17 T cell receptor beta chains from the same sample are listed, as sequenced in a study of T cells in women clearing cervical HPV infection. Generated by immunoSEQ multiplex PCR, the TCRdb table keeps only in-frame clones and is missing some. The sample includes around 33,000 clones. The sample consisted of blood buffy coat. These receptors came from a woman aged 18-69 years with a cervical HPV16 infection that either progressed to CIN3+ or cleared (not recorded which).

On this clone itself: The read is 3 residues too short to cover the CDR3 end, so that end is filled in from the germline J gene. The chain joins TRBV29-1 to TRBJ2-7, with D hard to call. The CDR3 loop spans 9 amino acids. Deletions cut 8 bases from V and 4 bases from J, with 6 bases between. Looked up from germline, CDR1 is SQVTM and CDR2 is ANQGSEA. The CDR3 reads CSLRYEQYF. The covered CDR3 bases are TGCAGCTTACGGTACGAG.

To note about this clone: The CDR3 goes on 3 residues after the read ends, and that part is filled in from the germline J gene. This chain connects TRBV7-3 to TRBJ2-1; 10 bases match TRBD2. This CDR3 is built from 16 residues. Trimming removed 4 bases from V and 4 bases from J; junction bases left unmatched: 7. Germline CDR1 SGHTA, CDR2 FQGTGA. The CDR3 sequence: CASSSIAGGGYNEQFF. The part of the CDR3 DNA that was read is TGTGCCAGCAGCTCGATAGCGGGAGGAGGATACAATGAG.

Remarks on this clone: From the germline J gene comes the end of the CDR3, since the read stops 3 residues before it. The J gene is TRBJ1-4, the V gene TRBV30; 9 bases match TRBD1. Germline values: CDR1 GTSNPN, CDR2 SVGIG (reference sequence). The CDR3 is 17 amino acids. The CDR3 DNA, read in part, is TGTGCCTGGAGTCGCCAACTGCCGGGACAGGGAGCCTCACCA. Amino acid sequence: CAWSRQLPGQGASP. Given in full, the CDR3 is CAWSRQLPGQGASPLFF.

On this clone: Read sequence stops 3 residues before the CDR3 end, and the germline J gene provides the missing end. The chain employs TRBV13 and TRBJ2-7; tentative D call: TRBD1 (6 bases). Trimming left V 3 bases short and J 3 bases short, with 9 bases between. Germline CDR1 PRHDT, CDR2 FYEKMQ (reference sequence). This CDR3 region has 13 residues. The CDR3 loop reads CASSFGRGYEQYF. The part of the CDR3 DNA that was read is TGTGCCAGCAGCTTCGGCAGGGGCTACGAG.

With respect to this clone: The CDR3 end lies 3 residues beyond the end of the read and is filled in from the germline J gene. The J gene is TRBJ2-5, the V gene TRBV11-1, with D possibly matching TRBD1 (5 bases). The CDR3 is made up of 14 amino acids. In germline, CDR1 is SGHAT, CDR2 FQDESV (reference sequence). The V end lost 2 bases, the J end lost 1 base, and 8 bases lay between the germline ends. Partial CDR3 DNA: TGTGCCAGCAGCTTACAGGGTTTCCAAGAGACC. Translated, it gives CASSLQGFQET. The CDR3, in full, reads CASSLQGFQETQYF.

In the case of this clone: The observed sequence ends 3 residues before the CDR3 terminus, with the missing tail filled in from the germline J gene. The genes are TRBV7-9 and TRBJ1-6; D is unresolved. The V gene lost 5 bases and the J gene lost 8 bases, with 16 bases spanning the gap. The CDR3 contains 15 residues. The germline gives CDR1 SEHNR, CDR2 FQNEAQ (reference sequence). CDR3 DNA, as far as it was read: TGTGCCAGCAGCCGTTATACAGAGAACGATTCACCC. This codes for CASSRYTENDSP. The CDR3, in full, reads CASSRYTENDSPLHF.

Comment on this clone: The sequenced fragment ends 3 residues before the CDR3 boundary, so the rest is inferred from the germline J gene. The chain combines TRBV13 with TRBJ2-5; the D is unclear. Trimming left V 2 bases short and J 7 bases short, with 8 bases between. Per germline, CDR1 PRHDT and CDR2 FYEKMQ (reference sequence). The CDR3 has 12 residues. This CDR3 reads CASSLTPGTQYF. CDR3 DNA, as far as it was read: TGTGCCAGCAGCTTAACCCCGGGGACC. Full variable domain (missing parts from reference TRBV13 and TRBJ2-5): AAGVIQSPRHLIKEKRETATLKCYPIPRHDTVYWYQQGPGQDPQFLISFYEKMQSDKGSIPDRFSAQQFSDYHSELNMSSLELGDSALYFCASSLTPGTQYFGPGTRLLVL.

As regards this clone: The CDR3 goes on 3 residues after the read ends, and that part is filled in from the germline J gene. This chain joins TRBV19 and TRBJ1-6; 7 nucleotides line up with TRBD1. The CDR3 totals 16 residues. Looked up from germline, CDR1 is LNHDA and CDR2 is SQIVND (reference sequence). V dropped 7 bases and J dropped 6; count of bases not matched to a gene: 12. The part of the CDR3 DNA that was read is TGTGCCAGTAACCCCGGGACAGCACTGTTTAATTCACCC. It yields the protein CASNPGTALFNSP. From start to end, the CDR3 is CASNPGTALFNSPLHF.

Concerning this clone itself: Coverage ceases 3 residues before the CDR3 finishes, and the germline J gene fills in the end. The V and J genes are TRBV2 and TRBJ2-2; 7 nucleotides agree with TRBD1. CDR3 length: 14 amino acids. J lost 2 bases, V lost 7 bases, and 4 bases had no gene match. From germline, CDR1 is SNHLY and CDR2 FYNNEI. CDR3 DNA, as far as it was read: TGTGCCAGCAAACGGGACAGTAACACCGGGGAG. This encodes CASKRDSNTGE. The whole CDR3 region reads CASKRDSNTGELFF. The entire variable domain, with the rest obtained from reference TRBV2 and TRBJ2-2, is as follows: EPEVTQTPSHQVTQMGQEVILRCVPISNHLYFYWYRQILGQKVEFLVSFYNNEISEKSEIFDDQFSVERPDGSNFTLKIRSTKLEDSAMYFCASKRDSNTGELFFGEGSRLTVL.

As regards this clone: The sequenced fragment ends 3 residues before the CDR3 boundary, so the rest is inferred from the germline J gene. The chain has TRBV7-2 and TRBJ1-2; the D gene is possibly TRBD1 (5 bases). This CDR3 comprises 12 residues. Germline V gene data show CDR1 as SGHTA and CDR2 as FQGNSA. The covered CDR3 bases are TGTGCCAGCAGGCTTTTGACAGATACC. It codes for CASRLLTDT. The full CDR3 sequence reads CASRLLTDTYTF.

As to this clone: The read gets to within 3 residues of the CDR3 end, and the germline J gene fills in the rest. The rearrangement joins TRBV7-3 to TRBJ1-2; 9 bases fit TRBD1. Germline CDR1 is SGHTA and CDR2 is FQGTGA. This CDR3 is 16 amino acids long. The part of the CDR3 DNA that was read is TGTGCCAGCAGCTTAGGCGGGACAGGGTTCCGGGATGAC. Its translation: CASSLGGTGFRDD. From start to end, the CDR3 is CASSLGGTGFRDDYTF.

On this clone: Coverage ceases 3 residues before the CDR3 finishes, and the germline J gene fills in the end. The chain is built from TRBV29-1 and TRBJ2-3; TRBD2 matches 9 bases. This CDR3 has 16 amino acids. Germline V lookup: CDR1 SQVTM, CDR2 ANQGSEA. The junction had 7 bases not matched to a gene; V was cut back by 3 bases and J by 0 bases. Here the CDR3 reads CSVDRASGISTDTQYF. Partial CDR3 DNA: TGCAGCGTTGATCGGGCTAGCGGGATAAGCACAGATACG.

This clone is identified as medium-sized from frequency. The sequenced CDR3 bases are TGCAGCGTTGGGGCAGGGGGCGACTATGGC. Translating gives CSVGAGGDYG. The whole CDR3 sequence is CSVGAGGDYGYTF. J is TRBJ1-2 and V is TRBV29-1, with TRBD1 matching over 8 bases. Coverage ceases 3 residues before the CDR3 finishes, and the germline J gene fills in the end. This CDR3 comprises 13 residues. Germline V lookup: CDR1 SQVTM, CDR2 ANQGSEA. V lost 4 bases to trimming and J lost 3 bases; unmatched junction nucleotides: 4.

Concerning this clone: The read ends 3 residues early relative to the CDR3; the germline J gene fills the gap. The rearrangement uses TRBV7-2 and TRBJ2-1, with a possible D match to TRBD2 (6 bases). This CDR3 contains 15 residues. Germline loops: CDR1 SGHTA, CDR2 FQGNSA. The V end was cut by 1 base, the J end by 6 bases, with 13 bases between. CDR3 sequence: CASSLVRTSRNEQFF. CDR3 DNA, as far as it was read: TGTGCCAGCAGCTTAGTCCGTACTAGCCGCAATGAG.

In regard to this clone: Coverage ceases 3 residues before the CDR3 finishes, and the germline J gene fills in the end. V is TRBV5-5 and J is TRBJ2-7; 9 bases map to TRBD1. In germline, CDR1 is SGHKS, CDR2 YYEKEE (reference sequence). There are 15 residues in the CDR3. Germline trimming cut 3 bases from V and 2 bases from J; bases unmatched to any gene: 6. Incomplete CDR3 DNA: TGTGCCAGCAGCTCCCCGGGACAGGGAGCCTACGAG. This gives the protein CASSSPGQGAYE. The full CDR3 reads CASSSPGQGAYEQYF.

The sequenced part of the CDR3 DNA is TGTGCCAGCAGGATGGGAGCGGGAGACCACAATGAG. This gives the protein CASRMGAGDHNE. From start to end, the CDR3 is CASRMGAGDHNEQFF. This sequence joins TRBV2 and TRBJ2-1, with TRBD2 identical over 8 bases. The read is 3 residues too short to cover the CDR3 end, so that end is filled in from the germline J gene. The germline V gene has CDR1 SNHLY and CDR2 FYNNEI. The CDR3 runs 15 residues. After removal of 6 bases from V and 5 bases from J, the junction contained 9 bases not matched to a gene.

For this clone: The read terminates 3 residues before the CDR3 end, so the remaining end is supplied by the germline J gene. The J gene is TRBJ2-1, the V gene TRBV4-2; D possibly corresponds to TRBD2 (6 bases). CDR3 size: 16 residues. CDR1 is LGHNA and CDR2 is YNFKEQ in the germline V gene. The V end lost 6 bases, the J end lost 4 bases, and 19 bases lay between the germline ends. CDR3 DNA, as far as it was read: TGTGCCAGCAGTCTTAACCCGGGACTCGCTTACAATGAG. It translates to CASSLNPGLAYNE. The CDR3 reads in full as CASSLNPGLAYNEQFF.